The clone carrying this T cell receptor (beta chain) showed up many times. Every patient underwent thyroid surgery untreated. This sample is drawn from a study of metastatic and nonmetastatic thyroid tumors. TCRdb re-called clones from the PCR reads using MiXCR. The data show tens of thousands of clones, 24% seen once. This CDR3 has 17 residues. V was pared by 5 bases and J by 1 base, with 13 bases of the junction left unmatched. Germline CDR1 reads SGHTA; CDR2 reads FQGNSA. The sample taken for sequencing was blood. V usage is TRBV7-2 and J usage is TRBJ2-7; TRBD2 agrees at 8 bases. This clonotype was sampled from a male donor with papillary thyroid cancer or a benign thyroid nodule (not recorded which). Some clones in this sample may be carry-over from other donors' samples. CDR3 protein: CASSTPRGAGLSYEQYF. DNA for the CDR3: TGTGCCAGCAGCACCCCGCGGGGGGCGGGCTTGTCCTACGAGCAGTACTTC.